This entry lists 25 T cell receptor beta chains sequenced from one sample in a study of Graves' ophthalmopathy and Graves' hyperthyroidism. The TCR beta CDR3 regions underwent amplification from RNA transcripts. HTBI primers were employed in first-round RT-PCR, then a second-round multiplex PCR followed. TCRdb ran MiXCR on the multiplex PCR reads and lists one entry per CDR3 protein. The table shows 300,000 to 400,000 distinct CDR3 sequences, with 17% occurring only once. The sample comprised peripheral blood. These TCRs come from an adult woman with stable Graves' hyperthyroidism.

This clonotype was seen a handful of times. This sequence joins TRBV2 and TRBJ2-7; 10 bases are a match to TRBD1. The CDR3 totals 14 residues. Germline V gene data show CDR1 as SNHLY and CDR2 as FYNNEI. V trimming: 4 bases; J trimming: 6 bases; junction bases outside the gene matches: 6. The CDR3 region is CASSGSDRGIEQYF. For the CDR3, the DNA is TGTGCCAGCAGTGGCTCGGACAGGGGGATCGAGCAGTACTTC.

CDR3 coding DNA: TGTGCCAGCAGCCCTTACAACGTGACAGTCCCTGGGGCCAACGTCCTGACTTTC. Translation gives CASSPYNVTVPGANVLTF. The chain has TRBV3-1 and TRBJ2-6, with D possibly TRBD1 on 5 matching bases. V lost 4 bases, J lost 2 bases, and 18 bases lay in between. CDR1 and CDR2 from the germline V gene are LGHDT and YNNKEL (reference sequence). The CDR3 totals 18 residues. Together with reference TRBV3-1 and TRBJ2-6, the CDR3 gives the full variable domain: DTAVSQTPKYLVTQMGNDKSIKCEQNLGHDTMYWYKQDSKKFLKIMFSYNNKELIINETVPNRFSPKSPDKAHLNLHINSLELGDSAVYFCASSPYNVTVPGANVLTFGAGSRLTVL.

Remarks on this clonotype: This may arise from a read error, as a much more abundant clone is one base away. The rearrangement links TRBV5-1 to TRBJ1-1, with a possible D match to TRBD1 (6 bases). The CDR3 consists of 13 residues. Germline V gives CDR1 SGHRS, CDR2 YFSETQ. The CDR3 DNA reads TGCGCCAGCAGCTTCTCAGGGGAGAGTGAAGCTTGCTTT. This codes for CASSFSGESEACF.

This clonotype was observed many times. The chain uses TRBV12-3 or TRBV12-4 and TRBJ1-5; no definite D call. The CDR3 length is 12 residues. V shed 5 bases and J shed 5 bases, with 7 bases lying between them. The CDR3 protein is CASSNGDQPQHF. The CDR3 DNA reads TGTGCCAGCAGTAACGGAGATCAGCCCCAGCATTTT.

As regards this clonotype: Possible read error: a much larger clone is one base away. The chain uses TRBV28 and TRBJ1-1; no reliable D call. Trimming stripped 5 bases from V and 1 base from J, with 14 bases between. CDR1 MDHEN and CDR2 SYDVKM come from the germline V gene. The CDR3 runs 15 residues. This CDR3 is CASSPSDGENTEAFF. In nucleotides, the CDR3 is TGTGCCAGCAGTCCCTCTGACGGGGAGAACACTGAAGCTTTCTTT.

At least ten counts were recorded for this clonotype. The chain links TRBV20-1 to TRBJ2-7, with TRBD2 identical over 10 bases. V trimming: 5 bases; J trimming: 6 bases; junction bases outside the gene matches: 7. This CDR3 has 13 residues. CDR1 is DFQATT, CDR2 SNEGSKA, per germline (reference sequence). CDR3 DNA: TGCAGTGCTTTACTAGCGGGACCCTCCGAGCAGTACTTC. This encodes CSALLAGPSEQYF.

There are many counts of this clonotype. V usage is TRBV28 and J usage is TRBJ2-2; 15 bases fit TRBD2. The V gene's germline CDR1 is MDHEN and CDR2 SYDVKM. The CDR3 spans 16 residues. Unmatched junction bases numbered 7, after V lost 4 bases and J lost 10 bases. CDR3 DNA sequence: TGTGCCAGCAGTTCGCCGGGACTAGCGGGAGGAATGGAGCTGTTTTTT. It yields the protein CASSSPGLAGGMELFF.

This clonotype was recorded at least ten times. V and J are TRBV6-5 and TRBJ2-7; 11 bases match TRBD2. Germline CDR1 and CDR2: MNHEY and SVGAGI. This CDR3 has 16 residues. V lost 0 bases and J lost 6; bases outside the gene matches: 7. The CDR3 DNA reads as TGTGCCAGCAGTTACTCTGCGGCTAGCGGGAGGCTCGAGCAGTACTTC. Translation: CASSYSAASGRLEQYF.

This clonotype was seen more than once but under ten times. This CDR3 reads CSVEDREKRKGLVKNIQYF. CDR3 DNA: TGCAGCGTAGAGGACAGGGAAAAGCGTAAGGGGTTAGTCAAAAACATTCAGTACTTC. The rearrangement uses TRBV29-1 and TRBJ2-4; 8 nucleotides line up with TRBD1. Germline lookup yields CDR1 SQVTM and CDR2 ANQGSEA. The CDR3 has 19 residues. V shed 6 bases and J 3 bases; nucleotides not matched to a gene: 22.

This clonotype was observed at least ten times. The chain combines TRBV20-1 with TRBJ2-7; 11 bases line up with TRBD2. The CDR3 consists of 16 residues. V gave up 1 base and J gave up 4 bases; unmatched junction bases: 9. Germline-derived CDR1 and CDR2 are DFQATT and SNEGSKA (reference sequence). CDR3 in DNA: TGCAGTGCTAGAGCCGTGGGACTAGCGGACGGGTACGAGCAGTACTTC. This encodes CSARAVGLADGYEQYF.

The sample holds many counts of this clonotype. V gene TRBV9 combines with J gene TRBJ2-5; a weak D match, TRBD2 (6 bases). The CDR3 has 14 amino acids. The germline gives CDR1 SGDLS, CDR2 YYNGEE. V lost 0 bases, J lost 5 bases, and 11 bases lay in between. The CDR3 DNA sequence: TGTGCCAGCAGCGTAGACGGGAGTGAGGAGACCCAGTACTTC. This gives the protein CASSVDGSEETQYF.

This clonotype has ten or more counts. The chain uses TRBV28 and TRBJ2-2, with D tentatively TRBD2 (5 bases). The V gene's germline CDR1 is MDHEN and CDR2 SYDVKM. The CDR3 has 17 amino acids. V was clipped by 8 bases and J by 0 bases, with 19 bases between them. The DNA for the CDR3 is TGTGCCAGCCAATGGGGAGTAGCGAATCCGAACACCGGGGAGCTGTTTTTT. It is translated as CASQWGVANPNTGELFF.

This clonotype came up many times. A read error may produce the germline difference seen at one junction end. The rearrangement links TRBV7-3 to TRBJ2-7, with 9 bases lining up with TRBD2. Per the germline V gene, CDR1 is SGHTA and CDR2 is FQGTGA. The CDR3 sequence is 15 residues long. The CDR3 sequence is CASSPVTSGNYEQYF. The DNA of the CDR3 is TGTGCCAGCAGCCCCGTGACTAGCGGAAACTACGAGCAATACTTC.

V usage is TRBV7-8 and J usage is TRBJ1-5; D unresolved. Trimming removed 5 bases from V and 7 bases from J, with 15 bases in between. Germline-derived CDR1 and CDR2 are SGHVS and FQNEAQ. This CDR3 has 14 residues. CDR3 region: CASSPDGPGQPQHF. CDR3 sequence (DNA): TGTGCCAGCAGCCCGGACGGTCCCGGACAGCCCCAGCATTTT.

This clonotype was counted at least ten times. A junction boundary mismatches the germline segment, possibly from a read error. The CDR3 DNA sequence: TGCAGTGCTGCCGGGATGGGGGTCTATGGCCACACCTTC. Its translation: CSAAGMGVYGHTF. This sequence joins TRBV20-1 and TRBJ1-2; a weak D match, TRBD1 (5 bases). This CDR3 has 13 residues. Germline lookup yields CDR1 DFQATT and CDR2 SNEGSKA (reference sequence).

There are many counts of this clonotype. This rearrangement joins TRBV28 to TRBJ2-7, with D maybe TRBD1 (5 bases). The CDR3 totals 13 residues. Germline V gene data show CDR1 as MDHEN and CDR2 as SYDVKM. V lost 10 bases, J lost 1 base, and 14 bases lay in between. CDR3 nucleotide sequence: TGTGCCACCGCTAGGACACCATCCTACGAGCAGTACTTC. Its protein product is CATARTPSYEQYF.

In its sample, this clonotype was seen many times. The rearrangement joins TRBV3-1 to TRBJ1-5; TRBD1 might be the D (5 bases). CDR3 length: 15 residues. Between the trimmed V and J ends, which lost 3 bases and 4 bases, there was a span of 13 bases. CDR1 is LGHDT and CDR2 is YNNKEL in the germline V gene (reference sequence). The CDR3, as DNA: TGTGCCAGCAGCCACCAGCCAGACAGTAATCAGCCCCAGCATTTT. Translation: CASSHQPDSNQPQHF.

Comment on this clonotype: A much larger clone differs from this one at a single base, so this may be a read error. The CDR3 protein is CASSPLGTDTEACF. The CDR3 DNA reads TGTGCCAGCAGCCCACTTGGGACAGACACTGAAGCTTGCTTT. The J gene is TRBJ1-1, the V gene TRBV7-3; 7 bases align to TRBD1. The germline CDR1 and CDR2 sequences are SGHTA and FQGTGA. The CDR3 has 14 residues.

Of note for this clonotype: The junction does not match germline at one end; this may be a read error. The chain recombines TRBV11-2 with TRBJ1-1; TRBD1 agrees at 7 bases. Germline V gene lookup returns CDR1 SGHAT and CDR2 FQNNGV. The CDR3 runs 14 residues. CDR3 DNA: TGTGCCAGCAGCTTAGCCGTGGGGGGGACAGAAGCTTGCTTT. Protein: CASSLAVGGTEACF.

This clonotype was seen repeatedly, ten times or more. CDR3 region: CAWAGQNLETQYF. Here the CDR3 DNA reads TGTGCCTGGGCCGGACAGAATTTGGAGACCCAGTACTTC. This rearrangement joins TRBV30 to TRBJ2-5, with TRBD1 as a possible D gene (6 bases). This CDR3 comprises 13 residues. V was cut by 5 bases and J by 5 bases, with 15 bases left in between. Germline CDR1 reads GTSNPN; CDR2 reads SVGIG (reference sequence).

This clonotype was seen more than once but under ten times. V usage is TRBV4-1 and J usage is TRBJ2-7, with D perhaps matching TRBD2 (5 bases). The V gene's germline CDR1 is MGHRA and CDR2 YSYEKL. The germline V and J ends were trimmed by 4 bases and 7 bases, with 23 bases remaining between them. The CDR3 totals 16 residues. CDR3 sequence reads: CASSPPPTGLLGEQYF. DNA for the CDR3: TGCGCCAGCAGCCCGCCCCCGACGGGGTTGTTGGGGGAGCAGTACTTC.

This clonotype was found many times. The V call is TRBV12-3 or TRBV12-4, the J call TRBJ2-7; D ambiguous. Trimming pared 7 bases from V and 1 base from J, leaving 17 bases between. This CDR3 has 15 amino acids. The CDR3 bases are TGTGCCAGCACCCCGTCCGGCAGGAAATCCTACGAGCAGTACTTC. Its translation: CASTPSGRKSYEQYF.

This clonotype was picked up many times. The V call is TRBV19, the J call TRBJ1-1; 7 positions agree with TRBD1. Germline lookup yields CDR1 LNHDA and CDR2 SQIVND (reference sequence). The CDR3 spans 15 residues. The ends lost 4 bases at V and 4 bases at J; junction bases unmatched: 9. The CDR3 coding sequence is TGTGCCAGTAGTAACAAGGGGGCTAGGGTCACTGAAGCTTTCTTT. This encodes CASSNKGARVTEAFF.

This clonotype was detected many times. The J gene is TRBJ1-6, the V gene TRBV7-9, with 7 bases fitting TRBD1. This CDR3 has 15 residues. Germline V gene sequence: CDR1 SEHNR, CDR2 FQNEAQ (reference sequence). J lost 7 bases, V lost 1 base, and 4 bases had no gene match. DNA for the CDR3: TGTGCCAGCAGCTTAGGGGTCAGGGGGAATTCACCCCTCCACTTT. Amino acid sequence: CASSLGVRGNSPLHF.

Ten or more counts support this clonotype. V usage is TRBV5-1 and J usage is TRBJ2-5, with 13 positions matching TRBD2. V gave up 0 bases and J gave up 2 bases; unmatched junction bases: 4. The CDR3 runs to 17 residues. CDR1 SGHRS and CDR2 YFSETQ come from the germline V gene. The CDR3 region is CASSLAGLAGVQETQYF. The CDR3 DNA reads TGCGCCAGCAGCTTGGCTGGACTAGCGGGAGTTCAAGAGACCCAGTACTTC.